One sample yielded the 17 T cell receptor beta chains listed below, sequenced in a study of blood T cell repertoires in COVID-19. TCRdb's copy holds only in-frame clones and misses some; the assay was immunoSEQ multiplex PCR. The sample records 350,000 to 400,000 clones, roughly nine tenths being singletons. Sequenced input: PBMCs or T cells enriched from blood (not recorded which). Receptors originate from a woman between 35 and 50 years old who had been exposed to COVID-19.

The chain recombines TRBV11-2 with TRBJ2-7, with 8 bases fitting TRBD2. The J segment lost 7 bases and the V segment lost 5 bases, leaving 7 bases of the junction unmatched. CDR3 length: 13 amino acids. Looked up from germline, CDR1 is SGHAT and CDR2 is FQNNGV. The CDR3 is CASSKERGGEQYF. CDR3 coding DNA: TGTGCCAGCAGCAAAGAGCGCGGGGGGGAGCAGTACTTC.

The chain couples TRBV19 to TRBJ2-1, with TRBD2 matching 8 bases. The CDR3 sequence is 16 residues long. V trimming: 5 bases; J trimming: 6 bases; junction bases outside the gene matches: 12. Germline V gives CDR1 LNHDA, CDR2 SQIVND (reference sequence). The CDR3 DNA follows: TGTGCCAGTAGTCAAGGTGGGACTAGTCTATTCAATGAGCAGTTCTTC. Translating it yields CASSQGGTSLFNEQFF.

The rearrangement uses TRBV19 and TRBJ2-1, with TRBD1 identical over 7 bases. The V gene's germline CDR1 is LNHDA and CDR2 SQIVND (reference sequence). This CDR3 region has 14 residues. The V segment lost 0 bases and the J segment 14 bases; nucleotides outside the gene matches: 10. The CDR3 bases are TGTGCCAGTAGTATAGACCCCACAGGGGTCCGTAAGTTCTTC. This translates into CASSIDPTGVRKFF.

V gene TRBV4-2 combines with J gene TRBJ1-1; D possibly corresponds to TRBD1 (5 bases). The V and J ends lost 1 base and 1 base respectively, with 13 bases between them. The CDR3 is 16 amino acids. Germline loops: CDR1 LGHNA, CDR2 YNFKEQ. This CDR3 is CASSQGTGVRNTEAFF. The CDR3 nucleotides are TGTGCCAGCAGCCAAGGCACGGGGGTGAGGAACACTGAAGCTTTCTTT.

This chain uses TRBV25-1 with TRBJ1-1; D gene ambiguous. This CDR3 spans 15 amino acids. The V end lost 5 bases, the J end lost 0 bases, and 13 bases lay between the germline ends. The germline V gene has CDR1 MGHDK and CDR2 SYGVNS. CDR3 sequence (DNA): TGTGCCAGCAGTACCCCCCGGGGTTTGAACACTGAAGCTTTCTTT. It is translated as CASSTPRGLNTEAFF.

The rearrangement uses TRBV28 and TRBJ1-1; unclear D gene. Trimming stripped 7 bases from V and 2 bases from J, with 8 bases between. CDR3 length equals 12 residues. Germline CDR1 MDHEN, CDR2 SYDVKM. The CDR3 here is CASTAGNTEAFF. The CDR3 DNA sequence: TGTGCCAGCACAGCGGGAAACACTGAAGCTTTCTTT.

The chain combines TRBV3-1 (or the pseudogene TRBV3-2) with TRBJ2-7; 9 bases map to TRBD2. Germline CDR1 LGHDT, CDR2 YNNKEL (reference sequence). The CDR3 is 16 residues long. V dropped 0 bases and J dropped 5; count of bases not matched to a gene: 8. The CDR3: CASSQDRLAGRDEQYF. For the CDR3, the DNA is TGTGCCAGCAGCCAAGATCGGCTAGCGGGGAGGGACGAGCAGTACTTC.

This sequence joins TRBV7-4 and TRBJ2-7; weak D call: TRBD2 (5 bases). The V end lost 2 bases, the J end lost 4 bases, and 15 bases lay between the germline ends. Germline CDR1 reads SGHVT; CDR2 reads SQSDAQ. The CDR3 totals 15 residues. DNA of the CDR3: TGTGCCAGCAGCTTAAAGAGGGTGGTCAAATACGAGCAGTACTTC. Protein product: CASSLKRVVKYEQYF.

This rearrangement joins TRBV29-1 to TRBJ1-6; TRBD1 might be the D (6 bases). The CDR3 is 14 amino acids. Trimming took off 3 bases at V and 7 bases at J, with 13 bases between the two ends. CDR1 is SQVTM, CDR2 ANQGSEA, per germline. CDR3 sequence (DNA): TGCAGCGTTGACAGGGGAGCATTGAATTCACCCCTCCACTTT. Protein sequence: CSVDRGALNSPLHF.

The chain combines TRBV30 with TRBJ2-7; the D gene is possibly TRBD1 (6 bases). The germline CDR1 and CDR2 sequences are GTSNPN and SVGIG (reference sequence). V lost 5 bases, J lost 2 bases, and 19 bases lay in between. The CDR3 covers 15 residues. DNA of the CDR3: TGTGCCTGGGCAAAAGGGACACCTGGGACCTACGAGCAGTACTTC. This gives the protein CAWAKGTPGTYEQYF.

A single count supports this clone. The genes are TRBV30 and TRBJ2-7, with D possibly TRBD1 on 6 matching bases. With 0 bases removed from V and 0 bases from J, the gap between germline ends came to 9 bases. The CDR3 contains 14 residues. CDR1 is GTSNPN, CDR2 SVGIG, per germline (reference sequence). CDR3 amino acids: CAWSVGGGSYEQYF. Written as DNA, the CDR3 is TGTGCCTGGAGTGTTGGGGGCGGCTCCTACGAGCAGTACTTC.

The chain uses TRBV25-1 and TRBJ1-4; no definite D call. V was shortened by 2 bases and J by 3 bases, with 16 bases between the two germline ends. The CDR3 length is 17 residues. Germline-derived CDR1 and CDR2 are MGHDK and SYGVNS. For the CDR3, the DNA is TGTGCCAGCAGTGAAGAGCTGGGAGGGTTGGCTAATGAAAAACTGTTTTTT. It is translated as CASSEELGGLANEKLFF.

The CDR3 DNA reads TGTGCCAGCAGTTTAGCTCCCGCGGCTGAAGCTTTCTTT. It is translated as CASSLAPAAEAFF. The rearrangement joins TRBV12-3 or TRBV12-4 to TRBJ1-1; D not resolved. Trimming removed 0 bases from V and 6 bases from J, with 8 bases in between. This CDR3 spans 13 amino acids.

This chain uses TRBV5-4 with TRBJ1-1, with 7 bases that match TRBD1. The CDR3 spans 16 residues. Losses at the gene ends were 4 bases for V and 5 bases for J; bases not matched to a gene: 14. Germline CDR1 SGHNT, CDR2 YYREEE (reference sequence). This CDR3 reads CASSHSNRGWGTEAFF. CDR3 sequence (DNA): TGTGCCAGCAGCCATTCCAACAGGGGTTGGGGGACTGAAGCTTTCTTT.

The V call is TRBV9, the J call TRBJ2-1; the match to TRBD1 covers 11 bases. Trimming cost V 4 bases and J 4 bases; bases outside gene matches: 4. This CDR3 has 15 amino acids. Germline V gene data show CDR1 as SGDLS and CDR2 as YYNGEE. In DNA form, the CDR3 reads TGTGCCAGCAGCCCAGGACAGGGGGCGTACAATGAGCAGTTCTTC. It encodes CASSPGQGAYNEQFF. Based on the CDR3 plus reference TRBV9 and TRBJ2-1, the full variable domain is DSGVTQTPKHLITATGQRVTLRCSPRSGDLSVYWYQQSLDQGLQFLIQYYNGEERAKGNILERFSAQQFPDLHSELNLSSLELGDSALYFCASSPGQGAYNEQFFGPGTRLTVL.

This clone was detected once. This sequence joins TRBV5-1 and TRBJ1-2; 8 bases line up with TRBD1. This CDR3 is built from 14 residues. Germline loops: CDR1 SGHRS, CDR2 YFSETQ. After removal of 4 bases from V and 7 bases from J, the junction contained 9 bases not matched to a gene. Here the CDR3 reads CASSLQSGGSGYTF. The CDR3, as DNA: TGCGCCAGCAGCCTTCAGTCAGGGGGCAGTGGCTACACCTTC.

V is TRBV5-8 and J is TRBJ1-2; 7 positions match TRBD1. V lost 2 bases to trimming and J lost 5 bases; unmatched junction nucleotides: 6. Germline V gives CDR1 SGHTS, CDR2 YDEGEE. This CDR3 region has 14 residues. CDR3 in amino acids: CASSFTGTAYGYTF. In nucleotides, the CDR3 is TGTGCCAGCAGCTTCACCGGGACAGCATATGGCTACACCTTC. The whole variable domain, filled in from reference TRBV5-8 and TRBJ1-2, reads EAGVTQSPTHLIKTRGQQATLRCSPISGHTSVYWYQQALGLGLQFLLWYDEGEERNRGNFPPRFSGRQFPNYSSELNVNALELEDSALYLCASSFTGTAYGYTFGSGTRLTVV.